This T cell receptor (beta chain) was sequenced during a study of graft-versus-host responses after intestinal transplantation (dated by TCRdb to about 2021). Regarding the study in general: Recipients received multivisceral, liver-intestinal, or isolated intestinal transplants. All recipients received anti-thymocyte globulin induction followed by maintenance tacrolimus and steroids for about three years. Graft-versus-host and host-versus-graft alloreactive T cell clones were tracked in the graft, circulation and bone marrow after intestinal transplantation using bulk TCR-beta CDR3 sequencing. To identify alloreactive clones, pre-transplant mixed lymphocyte reaction products were sequenced and compared with unstimulated pre-transplant donor and recipient T cells. The cohort enrolled around 25 intestinal transplant recipients including one retransplant, and a few patients lacking pretransplant specimens were excluded. A peak of at least 4% donor T cells among recipient peripheral blood mononuclear cells was the definition used for donor T cell macrochimerism. Instead of going to the commercial service, samples from a few later patients were sequenced in-house on an Illumina MiSeq and processed with MiXCR.

The library was made by the immunoSEQ multiplex PCR assay. For most patients, genomic DNA was isolated with the Qiagen DNeasy Blood and Tissue Kit and shipped frozen to Adaptive Biotechnologies for TCR sequencing. For most patients, genomic DNA was subjected to high-throughput TCR-beta CDR3 sequencing by Adaptive Biotechnologies. The authors processed their data as follows. Adaptive's ImmunoSEQ software supplied the TCR sequencing data for 15 to 20 patients, while MiXCR and VDJtools were used to process three other patients. CD4 versus CD8 sorting errors were corrected by removing sequences found in both subsets at a frequency ratio below 5:1. CDR3 nucleotide sequences shared by donor and recipient were removed because the origin of these sequences could not be assigned. To count as alloreactive, a clone needed at least 2-fold expansion over unstimulated cells and a minimum CFSE-low frequency of 0.002% (template counts) or 0.001% (read counts). Clones detected in sequenced pre-transplant spleen, lymph node, or MLR CFSE-low populations of the donor or recipient were defined as mappable. The cumulative frequency of alloreactive clones was calculated as a percentage of all sequences, weighted by copy number. Held by TCRdb, this immuneACCESS table contains in-frame sequences only and omits some clones. Under half of the omission traces to an unresolved V gene where checked; the cause of the rest is unknown. D and trimming were read from the DNA, whereas the V and J calls and clone size are those reported in that table. This sample lists tens of thousands of clones; around 92% were detected once. The top ten constitute 2.5% of the sample.

Overall study results and their limits: The relatively low number and heterogeneity of intestinal transplant patients limited the conclusions. GvH clones were detected in recipient bone marrow, and some appeared earlier in ileal mucosa or blood, consistent with an intestinal mucosal origin. In patients with donor T cell macrochimerism, the allografts had high GvH to HvG T cell clonal ratios. Early after transplant, peak levels of circulating GvH clones were associated with declines in HvG clones.

Only one count was recorded for this clone. Its antigen has not been determined. Per-nucleotide qualities are absent, and no much larger clonotype sits a single base away. This specimen's time point label, per the study, means: cells obtained before transplantation from donor or recipient. CD3+CD4+ and CD3+CD8+ populations were FACS-sorted from unstimulated pre-transplant donor and recipient cells taken from spleen or lymph nodes. Sequences SGHRS (CDR1) and YFSETQ (CDR2) are obtained from the germline V gene. Measured from the cysteine to the phenylalanine, the CDR3 is 20 residues long. The entry retains the CDR3 DNA only, 60 bases that are in frame from base 1. Clipping removes 1 base from V and 4 bases from J, with 17 as the unmatched junction base count.

The chain is made from TRBV5-1 and TRBJ2-6; the junction holds 7 bases that match TRBD1. The input for sequencing was unstimulated CD8+ T cells sorted from spleen or lymph node cells, taken before intestinal transplant. The TCR comes from a human donor who received an intestinal transplant. In nucleotides, the sequence is TGCGCCAGCAGCTTGCCCGATGACAGGGTGAGAGTAGACGGGGCCAACGTCCTGACTTTC. This yields the protein CASSLPDDRVRVDGANVLTF.